This record covers a single TCR beta chain. Its antigen is still unknown. The V end lost 6 bases, the J end lost 9 bases, and 16 bases lay between the germline ends. The CDR3 has 13 amino acids. This entry is derived from a study of T-cell reconstitution after alpha-beta-depleted transplantation in children. Regarding the study as a whole: One year after transplant, T-cell counts and diversity came mostly from newly produced T cells. Surviving recipient cells, namely T cells and thymic progenitors, were the source of high day-60 TCRbeta diversity in some patients. Reportedly, roughly two months post-transplant, alpha-beta T cells arose from several hundred expanded graft clones.

It was with unique molecular identifiers that the TCRbeta library was prepared. TCRdb used MiXCR to reprocess the PCR reads, holding one entry per CDR3 protein. The sample yields under 750,000 distinct CDR3 sequences, 23% seen once. The TCR originated in a boy less than two years old who had a stem cell transplant for acute myeloid leukemia, so the T cells may come from the graft donor. The sequenced sample was PBMCs, mostly from graft donor cells, obtained 360 days after TCRalphabeta/CD19-depleted stem cell transplant. The chain combines TRBV12-3 or TRBV12-4 with TRBJ2-3; D is undetermined. The DNA for the CDR3 is TGTGCCAGCAGAAACTTAGCAGGTCAGACGCAGTATTTT. Its translation: CASRNLAGQTQYF.